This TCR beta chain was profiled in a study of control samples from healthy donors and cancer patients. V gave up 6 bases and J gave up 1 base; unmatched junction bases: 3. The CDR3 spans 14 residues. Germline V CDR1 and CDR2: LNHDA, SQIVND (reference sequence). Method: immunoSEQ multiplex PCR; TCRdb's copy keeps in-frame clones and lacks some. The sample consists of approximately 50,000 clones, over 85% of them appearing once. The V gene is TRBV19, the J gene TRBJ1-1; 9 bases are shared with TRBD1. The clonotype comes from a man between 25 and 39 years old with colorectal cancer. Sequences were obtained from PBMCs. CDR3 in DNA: TGTGCCAGTAGACCGACAGGGGGGAACACTGAAGCTTTCTTT. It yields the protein CASRPTGGNTEAFF.